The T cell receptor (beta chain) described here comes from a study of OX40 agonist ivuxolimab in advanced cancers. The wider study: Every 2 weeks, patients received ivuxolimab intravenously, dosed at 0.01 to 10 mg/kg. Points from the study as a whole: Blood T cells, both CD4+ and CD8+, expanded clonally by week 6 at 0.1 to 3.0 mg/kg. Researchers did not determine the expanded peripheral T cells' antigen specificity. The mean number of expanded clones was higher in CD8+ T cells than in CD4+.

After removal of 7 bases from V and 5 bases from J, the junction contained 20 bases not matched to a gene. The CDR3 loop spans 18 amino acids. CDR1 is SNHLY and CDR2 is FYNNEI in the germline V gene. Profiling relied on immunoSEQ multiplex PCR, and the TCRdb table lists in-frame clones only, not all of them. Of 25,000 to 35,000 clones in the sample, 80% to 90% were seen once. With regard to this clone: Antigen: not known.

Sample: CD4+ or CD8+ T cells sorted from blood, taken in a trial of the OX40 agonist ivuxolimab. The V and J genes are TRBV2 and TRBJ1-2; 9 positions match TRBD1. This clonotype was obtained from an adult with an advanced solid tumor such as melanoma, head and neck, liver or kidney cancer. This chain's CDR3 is CASIFSPSPTGGSYGYTF. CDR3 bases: TGTGCCAGCATATTTAGTCCGAGTCCCACAGGGGGCTCTTATGGCTACACCTTC. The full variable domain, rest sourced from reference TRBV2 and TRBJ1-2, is EPEVTQTPSHQVTQMGQEVILRCVPISNHLYFYWYRQILGQKVEFLVSFYNNEISEKSEIFDDQFSVERPDGSNFTLKIRSTKLEDSAMYFCASIFSPSPTGGSYGYTFGSGTRLTVV.